What follows are 11 T cell receptor beta chains derived from one specimen sequenced in a study of T cell responses to AZD1222 COVID-19 vaccine. Sequencing was performed with immunoSEQ multiplex PCR; in TCRdb, only in-frame clones are kept and a portion is missing. The table lists 25,000 to 35,000 clones, roughly 78% of them singletons. Material: peripheral blood, obtained on day 0 of AZD1222 vaccination. The receptors were gathered from an adult in good health.

The chain has TRBV5-1 and TRBJ2-1; no reliable D call. The V end was cut by 4 bases, the J end by 4 bases, with 15 bases between. CDR1 SGHRS and CDR2 YFSETQ come from the germline V gene. This CDR3 has 15 residues. CDR3 region: CASSRSLQQYNEQFF. The CDR3 bases are TGCGCCAGCAGCCGCAGCCTGCAGCAATACAATGAGCAGTTCTTC.

This clone was detected only a few times. The V gene is TRBV9, the J gene TRBJ2-2, with 8 bases aligning to TRBD2. Germline CDR1 reads SGDLS; CDR2 reads YYNGEE. V shed 3 bases, J shed 1 base, and the junction held 8 bases outside the gene matches. The CDR3 has 17 amino acids. In DNA, the CDR3 is TGTGCCAGCAGCGGACGTACTAGCGGAAGGAACACCGGGGAGCTGTTTTTT. Translating gives CASSGRTSGRNTGELFF.

The table lists this clone with a count of one. The rearrangement links TRBV29-1 to TRBJ2-1; D is uncertain. The CDR3 is made up of 14 amino acids. V lost 4 bases and J 5 bases, leaving 15 bases between the germline ends. CDR1 SQVTM and CDR2 ANQGSEA come from the germline V gene. Here the CDR3 DNA reads TGCAGCGTTGTCGCGGTGCTTAGAGACAATGAGCAGTTCTTC. This gives the protein CSVVAVLRDNEQFF.

The genes are TRBV19 and TRBJ2-3; D is unresolved. Germline V gives CDR1 LNHDA, CDR2 SQIVND (reference sequence). Trimming removed 5 bases at V and 4 bases at J, with 10 bases between. This CDR3 spans 13 amino acids. CDR3 sequence reads: CASSSRLADTQYF. DNA for the CDR3: TGTGCCAGTAGTTCTAGGTTAGCAGATACGCAGTATTTT.

This clone was seen only once. The V gene is TRBV4-2, the J gene TRBJ2-4; D unresolved. The V end was cut by 1 base, the J end by 8 bases, with 9 bases between. This CDR3 region has 13 residues. The germline V gene encodes CDR1 LGHNA and CDR2 YNFKEQ. The CDR3 loop reads CASSQVGWDIQYF. CDR3 bases: TGTGCCAGCAGCCAAGTCGGGTGGGACATTCAGTACTTC.

This chain connects TRBV6-5 to TRBJ2-3, with 7 bases aligning to TRBD1. From germline, CDR1 is MNHEY and CDR2 SVGAGI. Trimming at V came to 7 bases and at J to 1 base, leaving 5 bases not matched to a gene. CDR3 length equals 14 residues. The CDR3 protein is CASKLTGGTDTQYF. In nucleotides, the CDR3 is TGTGCCAGCAAGTTAACAGGGGGCACAGATACGCAGTATTTT.

The CDR3, as DNA: TGTGCCAGCAGCTGGGGGACTAGCGTACGGACCGGGGAGCTGTTTTTT. Its protein is CASSWGTSVRTGELFF. The V gene is TRBV5-4, the J gene TRBJ2-2; TRBD2 agrees at 10 bases. The V segment lost 3 bases and the J segment 5 bases; nucleotides outside the gene matches: 7. The CDR3 contains 16 residues. Germline lookup yields CDR1 SGHNT and CDR2 YYREEE (reference sequence).

This clone was recorded a few times. The chain uses TRBV9 and TRBJ2-2, with 13 bases aligning to TRBD2. V dropped 3 bases and J dropped 6; count of bases not matched to a gene: 8. Germline V gives CDR1 SGDLS, CDR2 YYNGEE. This CDR3 spans 17 amino acids. Written as DNA, the CDR3 is TGTGCCAGCAGCGATTCCCGACTAGCGGGAGGTTCCGGGGAGCTGTTTTTT. Protein product: CASSDSRLAGGSGELFF.

The V call is TRBV5-1, the J call TRBJ2-3; 9 bases are a match to TRBD2. The CDR3 totals 16 residues. The germline V gene has CDR1 SGHRS and CDR2 YFSETQ. V gave up 1 base and J gave up 2 bases; unmatched junction bases: 5. The CDR3 coding sequence is TGCGCCAGCAGCTTGCCGCTAGCGGGGATCACAGATACGCAGTATTTT. This sequence encodes CASSLPLAGITDTQYF.

CDR3 in DNA: TGTGCCAGCTCACAAATGGAACTGGGCAATTCACCCCTCCACTTT. Amino acid sequence: CASSQMELGNSPLHF. The chain uses TRBV18 and TRBJ1-6, with unresolved D. V gave up 4 bases and J gave up 7 bases, with 14 bases separating them. CDR1 is KGHSH, CDR2 LQKENI, per germline. There are 15 residues in the CDR3.

The chain employs TRBV5-1 and TRBJ2-3; weak D call: TRBD2 (5 bases). With 0 bases removed from V and 0 bases from J, the gap between germline ends came to 11 bases. The germline V gene encodes CDR1 SGHRS and CDR2 YFSETQ. The CDR3 has 16 residues. CDR3 sequence (DNA): TGCGCCAGCAGCTTGGGAGGGTCTACTAGCACAGATACGCAGTATTTT. It yields the protein CASSLGGSTSTDTQYF.